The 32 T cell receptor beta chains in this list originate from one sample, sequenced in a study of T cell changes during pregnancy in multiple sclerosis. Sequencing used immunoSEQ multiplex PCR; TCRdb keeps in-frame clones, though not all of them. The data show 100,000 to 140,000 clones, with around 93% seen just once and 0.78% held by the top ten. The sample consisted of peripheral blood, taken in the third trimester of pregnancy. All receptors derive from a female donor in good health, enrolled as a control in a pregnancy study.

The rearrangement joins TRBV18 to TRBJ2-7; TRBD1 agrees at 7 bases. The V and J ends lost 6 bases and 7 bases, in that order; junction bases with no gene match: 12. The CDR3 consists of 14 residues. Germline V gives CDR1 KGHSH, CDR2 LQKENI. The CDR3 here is CASSLGQALGEQYF. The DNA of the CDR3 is TGTGCCAGCTCCCTTGGACAGGCCTTGGGGGAGCAGTACTTC.

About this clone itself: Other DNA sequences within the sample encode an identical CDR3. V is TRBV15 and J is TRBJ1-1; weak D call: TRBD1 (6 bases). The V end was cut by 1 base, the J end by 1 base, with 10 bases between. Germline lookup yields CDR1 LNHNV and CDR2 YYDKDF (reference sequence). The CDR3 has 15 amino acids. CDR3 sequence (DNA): TGTGCCACCAGCAGAGGGGGACAAGCGAACACTGAAGCTTTCTTT. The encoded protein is CATSRGGQANTEAFF. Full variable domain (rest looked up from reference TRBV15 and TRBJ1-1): DAMVIQNPRYQVTQFGKPVTLSCSQTLNHNVMYWYQQKSSQAPKLLFHYYDKDFNNEADTPDNFQSRRPNTSFCFLDIRSPGLGDTAMYLCATSRGGQANTEAFFGQGTRLTVV.

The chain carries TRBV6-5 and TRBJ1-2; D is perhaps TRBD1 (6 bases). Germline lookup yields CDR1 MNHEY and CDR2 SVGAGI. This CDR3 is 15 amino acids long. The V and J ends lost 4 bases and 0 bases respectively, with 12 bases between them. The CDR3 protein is CASSSRYRANYGYTF. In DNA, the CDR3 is TGTGCCAGCAGTTCGCGATACAGGGCTAACTATGGCTACACCTTC.

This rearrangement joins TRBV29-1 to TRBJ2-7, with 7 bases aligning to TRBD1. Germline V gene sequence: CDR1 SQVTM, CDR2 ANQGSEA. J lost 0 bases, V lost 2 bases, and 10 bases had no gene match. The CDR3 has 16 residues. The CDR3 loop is CSVEKPGTASSYEQYF. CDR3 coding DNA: TGCAGCGTTGAAAAACCCGGGACAGCTAGCTCCTACGAGCAGTACTTC.

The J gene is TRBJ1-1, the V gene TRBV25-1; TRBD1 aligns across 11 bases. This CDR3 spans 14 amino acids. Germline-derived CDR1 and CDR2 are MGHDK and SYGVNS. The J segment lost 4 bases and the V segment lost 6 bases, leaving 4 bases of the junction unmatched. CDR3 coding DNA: TGTGCCAGCAGGGGGGACAGGGGGGGCACTGAAGCTTTCTTT. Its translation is CASRGDRGGTEAFF.

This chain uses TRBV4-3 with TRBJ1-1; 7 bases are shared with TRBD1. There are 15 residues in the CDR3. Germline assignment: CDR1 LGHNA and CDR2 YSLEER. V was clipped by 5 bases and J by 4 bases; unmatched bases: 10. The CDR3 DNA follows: TGCGCCAGCAGCTACCTCCAGGGGGACGGCACTGAAGCTTTCTTT. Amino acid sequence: CASSYLQGDGTEAFF.

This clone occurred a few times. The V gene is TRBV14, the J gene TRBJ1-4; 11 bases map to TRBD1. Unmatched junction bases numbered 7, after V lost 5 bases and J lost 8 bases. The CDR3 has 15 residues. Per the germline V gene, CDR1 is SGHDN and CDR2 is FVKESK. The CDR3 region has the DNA TGTGCCAGCAGCAAACGGACAGGGGGCTTGGAAAAACTGTTTTTT. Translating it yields CASSKRTGGLEKLFF.

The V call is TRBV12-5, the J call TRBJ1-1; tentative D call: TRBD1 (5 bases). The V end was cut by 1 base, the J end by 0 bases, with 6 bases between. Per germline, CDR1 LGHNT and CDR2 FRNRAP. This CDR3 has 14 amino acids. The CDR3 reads CASGLGQLNTEAFF. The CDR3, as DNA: TGTGCTAGTGGTTTGGGACAGCTGAACACTGAAGCTTTCTTT.

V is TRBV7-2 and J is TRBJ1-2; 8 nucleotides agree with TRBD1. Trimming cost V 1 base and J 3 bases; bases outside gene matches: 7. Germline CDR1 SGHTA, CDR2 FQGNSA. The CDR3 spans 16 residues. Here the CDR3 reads CASSLGGQGAYYGYTF. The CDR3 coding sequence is TGTGCCAGCAGCTTAGGTGGGCAGGGGGCGTACTATGGCTACACCTTC.

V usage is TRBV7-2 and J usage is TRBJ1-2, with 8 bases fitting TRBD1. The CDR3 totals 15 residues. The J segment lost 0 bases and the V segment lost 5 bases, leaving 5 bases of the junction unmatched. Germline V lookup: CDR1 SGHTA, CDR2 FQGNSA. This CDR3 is CASSAGTGANYGYTF. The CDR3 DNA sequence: TGTGCCAGCAGCGCCGGGACAGGCGCTAACTATGGCTACACCTTC.

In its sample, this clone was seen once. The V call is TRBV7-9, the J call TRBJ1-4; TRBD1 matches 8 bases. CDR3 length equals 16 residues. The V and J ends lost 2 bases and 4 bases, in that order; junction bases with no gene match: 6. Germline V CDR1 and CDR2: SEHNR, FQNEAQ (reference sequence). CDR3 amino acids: CASSLTRQGLNEKLFF. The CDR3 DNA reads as TGTGCCAGCAGCTTAACCAGACAGGGGCTTAATGAAAAACTGTTTTTT.

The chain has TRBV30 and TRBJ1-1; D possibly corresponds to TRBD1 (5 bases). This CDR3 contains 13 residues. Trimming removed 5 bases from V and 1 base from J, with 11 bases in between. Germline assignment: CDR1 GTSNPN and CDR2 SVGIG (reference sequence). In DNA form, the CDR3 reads TGTGCCTGGGCGGGACTGAGGAACACTGAAGCTTTCTTT. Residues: CAWAGLRNTEAFF.

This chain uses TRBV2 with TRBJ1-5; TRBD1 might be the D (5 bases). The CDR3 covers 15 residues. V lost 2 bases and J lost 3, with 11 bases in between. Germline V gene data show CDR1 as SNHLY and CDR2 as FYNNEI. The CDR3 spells CASSEIGAVNQPQHF. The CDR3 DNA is TGTGCCAGCAGTGAAATAGGGGCGGTCAATCAGCCCCAGCATTTT.

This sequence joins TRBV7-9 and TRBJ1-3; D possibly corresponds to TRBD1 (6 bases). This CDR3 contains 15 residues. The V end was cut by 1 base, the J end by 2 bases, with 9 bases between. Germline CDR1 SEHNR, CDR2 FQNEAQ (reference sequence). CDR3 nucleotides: TGTGCCAGCAGCTTAGTACAGGGAGCTGGAAACACCATATATTTT. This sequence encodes CASSLVQGAGNTIYF. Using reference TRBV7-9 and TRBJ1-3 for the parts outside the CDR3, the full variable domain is DTGVSQNPRHKITKRGQNVTFRCDPISEHNRLYWYRQTLGQGPEFLTYFQNEAQLEKSRLLSDRFSAERPKGSFSTLEIQRTEQGDSAMYLCASSLVQGAGNTIYFGEGSWLTVV.

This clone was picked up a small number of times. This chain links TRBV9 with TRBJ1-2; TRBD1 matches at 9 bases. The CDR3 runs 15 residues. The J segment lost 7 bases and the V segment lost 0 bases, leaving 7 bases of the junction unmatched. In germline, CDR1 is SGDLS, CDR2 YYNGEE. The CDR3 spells CASSVEGTGNTGYTF. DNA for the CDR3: TGTGCCAGCAGCGTAGAGGGGACAGGGAACACTGGCTACACCTTC.

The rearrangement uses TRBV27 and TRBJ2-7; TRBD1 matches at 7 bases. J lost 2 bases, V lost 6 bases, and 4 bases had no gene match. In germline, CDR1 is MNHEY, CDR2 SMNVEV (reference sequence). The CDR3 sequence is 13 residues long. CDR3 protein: CASSPQGTYEQYF. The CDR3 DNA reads TGTGCCAGCAGCCCACAGGGGACCTACGAGCAGTACTTC.

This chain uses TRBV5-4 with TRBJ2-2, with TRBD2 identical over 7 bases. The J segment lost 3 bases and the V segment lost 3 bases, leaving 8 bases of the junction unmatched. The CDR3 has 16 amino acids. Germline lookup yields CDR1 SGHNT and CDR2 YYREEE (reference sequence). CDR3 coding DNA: TGTGCCAGCAGCTCCCGAGGGGCGGGGGACACCGGGGAGCTGTTTTTT. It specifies CASSSRGAGDTGELFF.

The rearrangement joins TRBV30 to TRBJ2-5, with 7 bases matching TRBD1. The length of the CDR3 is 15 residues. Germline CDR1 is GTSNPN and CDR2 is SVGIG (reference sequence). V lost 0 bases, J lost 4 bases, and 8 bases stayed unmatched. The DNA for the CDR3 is TGTGCCTGGAGTGTCAGCAGGGGGATAGGAGAGACCCAGTACTTC. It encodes CAWSVSRGIGETQYF.

CDR3 residues: CASSARGAGETQYF. In DNA, the CDR3 is TGTGCCAGCAGCGCCAGGGGTGCCGGAGAGACCCAGTACTTC. The gene calls are TRBV5-4 and TRBJ2-5; D is perhaps TRBD1 (6 bases). The CDR3 has 14 residues. From germline, CDR1 is SGHNT and CDR2 YYREEE (reference sequence). Trimming stripped 4 bases from V and 4 bases from J, with 14 bases between.

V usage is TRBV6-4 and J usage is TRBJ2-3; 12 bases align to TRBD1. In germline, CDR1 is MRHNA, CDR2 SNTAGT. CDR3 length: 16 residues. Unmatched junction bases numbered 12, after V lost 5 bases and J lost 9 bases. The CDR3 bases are TGTGCCAGCAGTCCCGGGACAGGGGGCGGGGAGGAGACGCAGTATTTT. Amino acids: CASSPGTGGGEETQYF.

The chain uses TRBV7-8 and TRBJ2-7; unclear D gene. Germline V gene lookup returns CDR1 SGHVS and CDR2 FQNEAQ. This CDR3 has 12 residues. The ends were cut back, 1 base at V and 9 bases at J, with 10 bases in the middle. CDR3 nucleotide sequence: TGTGCCAGCAGCTTAGACGTGCGGTCGCAGTACTTC. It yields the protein CASSLDVRSQYF.

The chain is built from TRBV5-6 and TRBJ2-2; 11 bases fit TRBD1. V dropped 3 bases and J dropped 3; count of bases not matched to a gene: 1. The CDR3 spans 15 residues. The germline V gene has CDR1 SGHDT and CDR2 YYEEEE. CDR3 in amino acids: CASSWGQGDTGELFF. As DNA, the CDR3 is TGTGCCAGCAGCTGGGGACAGGGGGACACCGGGGAGCTGTTTTTT.

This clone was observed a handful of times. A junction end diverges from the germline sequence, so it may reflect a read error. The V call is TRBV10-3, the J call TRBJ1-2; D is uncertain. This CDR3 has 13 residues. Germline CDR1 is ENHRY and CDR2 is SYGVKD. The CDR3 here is CAIGEGSNYGYTF. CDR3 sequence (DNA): TGTGCCATCGGTGAAGGGAGCAATTATGGCTACACCTTC.

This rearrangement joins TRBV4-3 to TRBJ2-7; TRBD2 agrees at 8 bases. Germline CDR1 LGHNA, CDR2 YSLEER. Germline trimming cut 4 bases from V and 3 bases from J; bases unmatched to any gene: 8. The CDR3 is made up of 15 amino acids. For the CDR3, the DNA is TGCGCCAGCAGCCTAGTGATAGCGGGGTTCTACGAGCAGTACTTC. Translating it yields CASSLVIAGFYEQYF.

The CDR3 nucleotides are TGTGCCAGCAGCCCGCTAGCGGGGGGACTTAGCACAGATACGCAGTATTTT. It specifies CASSPLAGGLSTDTQYF. The chain combines TRBV7-8 with TRBJ2-3; 11 bases align to TRBD2. This CDR3 region has 17 residues. V was pared by 5 bases and J by 0 bases, with 7 bases of the junction left unmatched. Germline loops: CDR1 SGHVS, CDR2 FQNEAQ.

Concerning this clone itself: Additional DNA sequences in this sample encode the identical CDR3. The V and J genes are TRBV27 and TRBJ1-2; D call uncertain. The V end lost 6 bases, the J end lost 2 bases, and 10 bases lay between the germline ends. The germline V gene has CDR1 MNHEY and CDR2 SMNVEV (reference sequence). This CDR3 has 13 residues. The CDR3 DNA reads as TGTGCCAGCAGCTTAACCGGGAACTATGGCTACACCTTC. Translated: CASSLTGNYGYTF.

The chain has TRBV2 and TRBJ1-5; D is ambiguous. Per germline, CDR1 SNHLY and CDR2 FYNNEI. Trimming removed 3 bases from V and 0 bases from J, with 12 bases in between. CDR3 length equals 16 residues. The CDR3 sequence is CASSDSRQVSNQPQHF. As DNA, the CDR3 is TGTGCCAGCAGTGATTCTCGCCAGGTTAGCAATCAGCCCCAGCATTTT.

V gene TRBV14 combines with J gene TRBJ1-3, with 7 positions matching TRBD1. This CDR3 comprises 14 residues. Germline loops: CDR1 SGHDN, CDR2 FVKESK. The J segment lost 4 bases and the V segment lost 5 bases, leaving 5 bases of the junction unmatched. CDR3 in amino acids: CASSRDRAGNTIYF. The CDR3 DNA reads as TGTGCCAGCAGCAGAGACAGGGCCGGAAACACCATATATTTT.

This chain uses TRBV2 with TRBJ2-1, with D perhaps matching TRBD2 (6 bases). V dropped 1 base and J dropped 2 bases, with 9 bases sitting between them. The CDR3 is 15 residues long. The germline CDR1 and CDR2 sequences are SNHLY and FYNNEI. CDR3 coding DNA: TGTGCCAGCAGTGAAGAGGGACTGGCCTACAATGAGCAGTTCTTC. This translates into CASSEEGLAYNEQFF.

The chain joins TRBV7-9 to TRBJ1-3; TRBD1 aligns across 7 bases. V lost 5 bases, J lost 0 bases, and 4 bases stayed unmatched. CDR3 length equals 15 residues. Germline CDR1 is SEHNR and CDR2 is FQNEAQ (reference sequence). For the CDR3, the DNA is TGTGCCAGCAGCCGGGACAGCCGCTCTGGAAACACCATATATTTT. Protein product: CASSRDSRSGNTIYF.

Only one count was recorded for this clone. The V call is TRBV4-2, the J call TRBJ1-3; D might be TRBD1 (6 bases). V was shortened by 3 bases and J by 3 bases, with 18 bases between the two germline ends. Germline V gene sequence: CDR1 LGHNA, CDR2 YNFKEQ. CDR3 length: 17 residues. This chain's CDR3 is CASSQALVGGVGNTIYF. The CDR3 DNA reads TGTGCCAGCAGCCAGGCCTTGGTTGGGGGCGTTGGAAACACCATATATTTT.

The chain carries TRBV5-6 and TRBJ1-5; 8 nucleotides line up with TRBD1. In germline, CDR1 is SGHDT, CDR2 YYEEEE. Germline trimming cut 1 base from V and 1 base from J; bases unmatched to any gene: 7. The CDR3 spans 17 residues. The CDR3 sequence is CASSLSSGGISNQPQHF. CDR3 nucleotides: TGTGCCAGCAGCTTGTCATCAGGGGGCATAAGCAATCAGCCCCAGCATTTT.